One and the same sample provided the 8 T cell receptor beta chains below, sequenced in a study of T cell repertoires in cytomegalovirus infection. In TCRdb, the reads were re-called with MiXCR into one record per CDR3 protein. The repertoire holds about 250,000 distinct CDR3 sequences, with roughly an eighth as singletons. Sequenced input: PBMCs. These receptors were taken from a human donor in good health (CMV status not recorded). Some clones in this sample may be carry-over from other donors' samples.

This clonotype was seen many times. The rearrangement links TRBV7-8 to TRBJ2-1; D gene uncertain. V was pared by 3 bases and J by 6 bases, with 9 bases between. The CDR3 extends over 13 amino acids. CDR1 is SGHVS, CDR2 FQNEAQ, per germline. The CDR3 here is CASSFGQINEQFF. CDR3 in DNA: TGTGCCAGCAGCTTTGGGCAGATCAATGAGCAGTTCTTC.

This clonotype showed up just a few times. The V call is TRBV5-1, the J call TRBJ2-7; a possible D gene is TRBD1 (6 bases). This CDR3 has 14 amino acids. V was trimmed by 1 base and J by 6 bases, leaving 14 bases between them. CDR1 SGHRS and CDR2 YFSETQ come from the germline V gene. This CDR3 reads CASSLNRARGEQYF. CDR3 DNA: TGCGCCAGCAGCTTGAACAGGGCGAGGGGCGAGCAGTACTTC.

This chain connects TRBV7-9 to TRBJ2-5; no definite D call. The CDR3 totals 13 residues. The germline V gene encodes CDR1 SEHNR and CDR2 FQNEAQ (reference sequence). Trimming shortened V by 3 bases and J by 3 bases, and 8 bases separated the two germline ends. The CDR3 region is CASSFALEETQYF. Written as DNA, the CDR3 is TGTGCCAGCAGCTTCGCCCTAGAAGAGACCCAGTACTTC.

A few counts support this clonotype. The chain uses TRBV6-1 and TRBJ2-7, with TRBD2 matching over 13 bases. Germline CDR1 MNHNS, CDR2 SASEGT. There are 16 residues in the CDR3. The junction had 10 bases not matched to a gene; V was cut back by 6 bases and J by 5 bases. Here the CDR3 reads CASSYTGTSGIHEQYF. CDR3 coding DNA: TGTGCCAGCAGCTACACCGGGACTAGCGGGATTCACGAGCAGTACTTC.

This clonotype has only a few counts. The chain links TRBV12-3 or TRBV12-4 to TRBJ2-3; no clear D. The V end lost 6 bases, the J end lost 0 bases, and 10 bases lay between the germline ends. The CDR3 has 14 amino acids. The CDR3 nucleotides are TGTGCCAGCAGCCCCCTTGACAGCACAGATACGCAGTATTTT. This sequence encodes CASSPLDSTDTQYF.

As for this clonotype: This clone may be a read error of a much larger clone one base away. V and J are TRBV7-6 and TRBJ2-1; TRBD2 might be the D (6 bases). The CDR3 totals 14 residues. Trimming stripped 5 bases from V and 6 bases from J, with 14 bases between. CDR1 and CDR2 from the germline V gene are SGHVS and FNYEAQ. The CDR3 DNA follows: TGTGCCAGCAGCCTTGGCGGGGAGAGCAATGAGCAGTTCTTC. Protein product: CASSLGGESNEQFF. The full variable domain, rest sourced from reference TRBV7-6 and TRBJ2-1, is GAGVSQSPRYKVTKRGQDVALRCDPISGHVSLYWYRQALGQGPEFLTYFNYEAQQDKSGLPNDRFSAERPEGSISTLTIQRTEQRDSAMYRCASSLGGESNEQFFGPGTRLTVL.

This chain links TRBV28 with TRBJ2-5, with D possibly being TRBD2 (7 bases). This CDR3 comprises 14 residues. The V gene's germline CDR1 is MDHEN and CDR2 SYDVKM. Trimming took off 6 bases at V and 7 bases at J, with 18 bases between the two ends. For the CDR3, the DNA is TGTGCCAGCAGCTTTGGGGGGGCGGATGGGACCCAGTACTTC. It translates to CASSFGGADGTQYF.

This clonotype was recorded a few times. The chain couples TRBV7-9 to TRBJ2-1, with 12 nucleotides matching TRBD2. The CDR3 spans 15 residues. V lost 5 bases and J lost 8; bases outside the gene matches: 7. Germline values: CDR1 SEHNR, CDR2 FQNEAQ (reference sequence). CDR3 nucleotides: TGTGCCAGCAGCAAGACTAGCGGGAGTCGGGATGAGCAGTTCTTC. This translates into CASSKTSGSRDEQFF.